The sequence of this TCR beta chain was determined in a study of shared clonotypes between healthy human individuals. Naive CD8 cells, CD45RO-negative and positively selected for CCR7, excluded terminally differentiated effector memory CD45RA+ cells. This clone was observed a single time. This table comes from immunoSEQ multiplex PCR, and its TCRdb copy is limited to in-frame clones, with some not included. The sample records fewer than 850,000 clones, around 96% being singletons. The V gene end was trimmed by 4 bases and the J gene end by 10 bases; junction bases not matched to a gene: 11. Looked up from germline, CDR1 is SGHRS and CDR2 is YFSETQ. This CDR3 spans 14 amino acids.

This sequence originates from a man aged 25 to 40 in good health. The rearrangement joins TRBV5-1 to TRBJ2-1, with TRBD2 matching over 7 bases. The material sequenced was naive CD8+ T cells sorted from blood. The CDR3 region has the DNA TGCGCCAGCAGCCCCCGGGGGGTCCGGGGGGAGCAGTTCTTC. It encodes CASSPRGVRGEQFF.